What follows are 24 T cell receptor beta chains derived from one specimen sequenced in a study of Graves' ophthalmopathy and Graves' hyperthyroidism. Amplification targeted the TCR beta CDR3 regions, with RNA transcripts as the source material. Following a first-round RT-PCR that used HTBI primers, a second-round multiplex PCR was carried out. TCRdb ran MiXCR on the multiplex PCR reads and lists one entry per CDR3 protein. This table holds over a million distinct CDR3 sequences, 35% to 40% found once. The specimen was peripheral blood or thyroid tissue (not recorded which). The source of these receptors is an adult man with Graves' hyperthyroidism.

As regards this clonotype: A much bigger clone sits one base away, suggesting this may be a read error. In nucleotides, the CDR3 is TGTGCCAGCAGGGACTTCCATAGCAATCAGCCCCAGCATTTT. Its protein product is CASRDFHSNQPQHF. V gene TRBV2 combines with J gene TRBJ1-5; D unresolved. The germline CDR1 and CDR2 sequences are SNHLY and FYNNEI. V shed 6 bases and J shed 0 bases, with 9 bases lying between them. The CDR3 covers 14 residues.

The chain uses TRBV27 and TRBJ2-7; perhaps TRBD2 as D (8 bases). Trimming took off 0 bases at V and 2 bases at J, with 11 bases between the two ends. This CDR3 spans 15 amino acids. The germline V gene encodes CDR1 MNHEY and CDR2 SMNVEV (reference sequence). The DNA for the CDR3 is TGTGCCAGCAGTTTATCTAGCGGGACAGCCTACGAGCAGTACTTC. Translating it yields CASSLSSGTAYEQYF.

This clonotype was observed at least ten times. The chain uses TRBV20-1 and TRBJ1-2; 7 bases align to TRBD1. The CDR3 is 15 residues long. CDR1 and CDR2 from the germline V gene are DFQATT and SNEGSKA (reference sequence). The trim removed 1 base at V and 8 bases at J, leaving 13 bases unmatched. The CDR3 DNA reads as TGCAGTGCTAGAGGCGGAGGGAGGGGGCAGCGCGGCTACACCTTC. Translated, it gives CSARGGGRGQRGYTF.

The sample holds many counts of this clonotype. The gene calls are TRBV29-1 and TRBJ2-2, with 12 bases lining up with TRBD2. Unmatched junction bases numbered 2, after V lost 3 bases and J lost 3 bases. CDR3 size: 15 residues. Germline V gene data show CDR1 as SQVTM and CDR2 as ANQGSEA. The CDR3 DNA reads TGCAGCGTTGAGGGACTAGCGGGCTACACCGGGGAGCTGTTTTTT. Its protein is CSVEGLAGYTGELFF.

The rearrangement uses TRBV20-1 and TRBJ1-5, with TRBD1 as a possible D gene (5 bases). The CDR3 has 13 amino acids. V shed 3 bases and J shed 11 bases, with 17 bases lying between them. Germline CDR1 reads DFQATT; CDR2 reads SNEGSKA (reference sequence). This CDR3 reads CSASPGRQETQHF. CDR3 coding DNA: TGCAGTGCTAGTCCGGGACGTCAAGAGACCCAGCATTTT.

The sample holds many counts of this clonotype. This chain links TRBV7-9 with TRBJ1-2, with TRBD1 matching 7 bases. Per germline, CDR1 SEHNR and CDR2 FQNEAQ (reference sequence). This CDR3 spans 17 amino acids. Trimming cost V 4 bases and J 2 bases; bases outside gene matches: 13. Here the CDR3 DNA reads TGTGCCAGCAGCTCCTCCGGGACAGACGAACGGAACTATGGCTACACCTTC. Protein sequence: CASSSSGTDERNYGYTF.

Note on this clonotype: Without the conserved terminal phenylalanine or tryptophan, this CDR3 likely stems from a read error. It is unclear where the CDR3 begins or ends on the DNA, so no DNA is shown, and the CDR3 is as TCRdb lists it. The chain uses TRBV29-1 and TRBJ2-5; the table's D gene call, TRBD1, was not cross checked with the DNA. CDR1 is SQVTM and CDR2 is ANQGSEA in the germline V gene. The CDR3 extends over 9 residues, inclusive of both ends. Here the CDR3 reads CSVSPGQNY.

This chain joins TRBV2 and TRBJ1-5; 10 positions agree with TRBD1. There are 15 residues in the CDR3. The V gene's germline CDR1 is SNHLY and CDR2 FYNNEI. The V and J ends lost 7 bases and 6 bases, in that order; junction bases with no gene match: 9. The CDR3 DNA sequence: TGTGCCAGCAAGGAGGAGACAGGGGGCGGTCAGCCCCAGCATTTT. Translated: CASKEETGGGQPQHF. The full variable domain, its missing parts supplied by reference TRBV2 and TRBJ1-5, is EPEVTQTPSHQVTQMGQEVILRCVPISNHLYFYWYRQILGQKVEFLVSFYNNEISEKSEIFDDQFSVERPDGSNFTLKIRSTKLEDSAMYFCASKEETGGGQPQHFGDGTRLSIL.

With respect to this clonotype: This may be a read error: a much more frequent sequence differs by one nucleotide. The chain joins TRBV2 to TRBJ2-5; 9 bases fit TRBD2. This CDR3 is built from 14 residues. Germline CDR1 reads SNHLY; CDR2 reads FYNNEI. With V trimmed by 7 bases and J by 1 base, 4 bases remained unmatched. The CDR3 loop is CASNHSGSQETQYF. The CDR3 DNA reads TGTGCCAGCAACCATAGCGGGAGCCAAGAGACCCAGTACTTC.

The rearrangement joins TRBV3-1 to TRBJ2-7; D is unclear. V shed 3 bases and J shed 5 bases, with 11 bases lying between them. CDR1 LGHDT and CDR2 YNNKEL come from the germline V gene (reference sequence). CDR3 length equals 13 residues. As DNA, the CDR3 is TGTGCCAGCAGCCAGGACGGTATGGACGAGCAGTACTTC. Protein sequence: CASSQDGMDEQYF.

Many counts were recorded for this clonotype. CDR3 in DNA: TGCAGTGCTAGAGTGACCATAGGGGGCACTGAAGCTTTCTTT. This sequence encodes CSARVTIGGTEAFF. The chain links TRBV20-1 to TRBJ1-1; D possibly corresponds to TRBD1 (6 bases). This CDR3 has 14 residues. V was trimmed by 1 base and J by 4 bases, leaving 13 bases between them. Germline V gene lookup returns CDR1 DFQATT and CDR2 SNEGSKA (reference sequence).

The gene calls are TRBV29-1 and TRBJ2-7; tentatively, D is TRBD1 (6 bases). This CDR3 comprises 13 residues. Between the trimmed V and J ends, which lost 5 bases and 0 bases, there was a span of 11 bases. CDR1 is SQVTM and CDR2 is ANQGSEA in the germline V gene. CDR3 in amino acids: CSVLTDSSYEQYF. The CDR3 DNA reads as TGCAGCGTTTTAACGGACAGCTCCTACGAGCAGTACTTC.

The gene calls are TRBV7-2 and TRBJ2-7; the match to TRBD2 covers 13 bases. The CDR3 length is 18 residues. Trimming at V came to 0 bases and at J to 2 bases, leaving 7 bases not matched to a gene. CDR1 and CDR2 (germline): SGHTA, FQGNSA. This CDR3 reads CASSLADPGLAGTYEQYF. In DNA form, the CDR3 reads TGTGCCAGCAGCTTAGCCGACCCGGGACTAGCGGGAACCTACGAGCAGTACTTC. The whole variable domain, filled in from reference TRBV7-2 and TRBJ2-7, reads GAGVSQSPSNKVTEKGKDVELRCDPISGHTALYWYRQSLGQGLEFLIYFQGNSAPDKSGLPSDRFSAERTGGSVSTLTIQRTQQEDSAVYLCASSLADPGLAGTYEQYFGPGTRLTVT.

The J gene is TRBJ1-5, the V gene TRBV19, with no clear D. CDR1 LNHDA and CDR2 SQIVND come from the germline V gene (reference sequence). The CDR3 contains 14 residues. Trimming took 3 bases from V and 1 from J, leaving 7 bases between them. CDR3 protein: CASSIRPSNQPQHF. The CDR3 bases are TGTGCCAGTAGTATTAGGCCCAGCAATCAGCCCCAGCATTTT.

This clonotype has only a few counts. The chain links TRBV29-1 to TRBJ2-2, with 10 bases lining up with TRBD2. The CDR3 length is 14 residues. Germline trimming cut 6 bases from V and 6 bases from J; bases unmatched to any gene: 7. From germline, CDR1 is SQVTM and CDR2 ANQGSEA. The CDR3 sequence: CSVNSGRRAGELFF. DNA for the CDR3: TGCAGCGTGAATAGCGGGAGGAGGGCCGGGGAGCTGTTTTTT.

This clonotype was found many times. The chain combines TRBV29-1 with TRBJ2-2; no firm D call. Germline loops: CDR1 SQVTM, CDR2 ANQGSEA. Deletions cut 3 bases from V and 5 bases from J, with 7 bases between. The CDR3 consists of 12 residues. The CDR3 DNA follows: TGCAGCGTTGAGGATCATACCGGGGAGCTGTTTTTT. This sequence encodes CSVEDHTGELFF.

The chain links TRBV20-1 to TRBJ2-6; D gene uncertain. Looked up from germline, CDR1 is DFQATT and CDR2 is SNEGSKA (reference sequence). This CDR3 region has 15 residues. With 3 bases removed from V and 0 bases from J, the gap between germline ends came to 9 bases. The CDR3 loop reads CSARLGFSGANVLTF. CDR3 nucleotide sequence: TGCAGTGCTAGGTTGGGATTCTCTGGGGCCAACGTCCTGACTTTC.

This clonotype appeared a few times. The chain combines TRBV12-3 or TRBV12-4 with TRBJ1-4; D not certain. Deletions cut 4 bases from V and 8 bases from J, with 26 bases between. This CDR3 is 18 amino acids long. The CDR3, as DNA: TGTGCCAGCAGTTCCATCCAGGACGTGGTGGGGATAGGGGAAAAACTGTTTTTT. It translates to CASSSIQDVVGIGEKLFF.

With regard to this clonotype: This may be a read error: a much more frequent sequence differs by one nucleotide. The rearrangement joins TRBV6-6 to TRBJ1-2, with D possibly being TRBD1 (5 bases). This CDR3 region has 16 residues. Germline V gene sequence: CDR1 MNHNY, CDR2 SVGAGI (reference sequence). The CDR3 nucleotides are TGTGCCAGCACCAATGCTAGGGCTCTAGGGGACTATGGCTACATCTTC. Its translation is CASTNARALGDYGYIF.

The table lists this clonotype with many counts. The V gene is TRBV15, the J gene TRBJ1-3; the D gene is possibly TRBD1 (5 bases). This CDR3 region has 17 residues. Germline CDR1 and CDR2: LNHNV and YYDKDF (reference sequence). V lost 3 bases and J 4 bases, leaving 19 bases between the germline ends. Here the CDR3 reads CATSSPGRASPGNTIYF. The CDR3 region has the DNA TGTGCCACCAGCAGCCCCGGCAGGGCGAGTCCGGGAAACACCATATATTTT.

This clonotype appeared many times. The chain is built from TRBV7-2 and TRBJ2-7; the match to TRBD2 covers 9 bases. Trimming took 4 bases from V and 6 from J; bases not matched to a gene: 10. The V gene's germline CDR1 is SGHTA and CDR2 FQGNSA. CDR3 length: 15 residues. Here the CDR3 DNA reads TGTGCCAGCAGCTCCGCTAGCGGGAATTTGGTCGAGCAGTACTTC. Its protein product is CASSSASGNLVEQYF.

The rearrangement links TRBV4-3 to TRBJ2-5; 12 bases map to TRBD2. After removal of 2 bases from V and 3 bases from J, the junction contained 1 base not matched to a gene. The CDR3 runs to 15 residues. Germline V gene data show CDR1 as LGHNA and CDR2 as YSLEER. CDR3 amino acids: CASSQTSGRKETQYF. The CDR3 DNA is TGCGCCAGCAGCCAAACTAGCGGGAGGAAAGAGACCCAGTACTTC.

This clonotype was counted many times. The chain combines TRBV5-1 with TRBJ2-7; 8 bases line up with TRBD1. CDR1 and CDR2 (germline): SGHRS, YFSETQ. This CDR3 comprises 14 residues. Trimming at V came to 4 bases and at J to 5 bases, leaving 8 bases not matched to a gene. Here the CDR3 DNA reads TGCGCCAGCAGCGCCGAGACAGGGGTCGACGAGCAGTACTTC. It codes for CASSAETGVDEQYF.

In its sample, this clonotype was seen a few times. The CDR3 spells CASREGAPYGEQYF. DNA of the CDR3: TGTGCCAGCAGGGAGGGAGCCCCTTATGGAGAGCAGTACTTC. The genes are TRBV12-3 or TRBV12-4 and TRBJ2-7; maybe TRBD2 (6 bases). Trimming removed 6 bases from V and 7 bases from J, with 19 bases in between. There are 14 residues in the CDR3.